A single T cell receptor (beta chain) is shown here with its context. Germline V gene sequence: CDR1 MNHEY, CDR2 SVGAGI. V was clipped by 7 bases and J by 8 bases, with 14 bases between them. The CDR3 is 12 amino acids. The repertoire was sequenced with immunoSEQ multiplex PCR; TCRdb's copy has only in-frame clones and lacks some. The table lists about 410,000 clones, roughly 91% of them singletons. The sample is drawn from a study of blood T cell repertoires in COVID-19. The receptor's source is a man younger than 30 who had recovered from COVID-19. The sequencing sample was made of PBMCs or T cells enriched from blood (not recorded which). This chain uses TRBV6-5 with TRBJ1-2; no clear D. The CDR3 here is CASTSAGSGYTF. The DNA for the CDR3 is TGTGCCAGCACCTCCGCGGGGAGCGGCTACACCTTC.